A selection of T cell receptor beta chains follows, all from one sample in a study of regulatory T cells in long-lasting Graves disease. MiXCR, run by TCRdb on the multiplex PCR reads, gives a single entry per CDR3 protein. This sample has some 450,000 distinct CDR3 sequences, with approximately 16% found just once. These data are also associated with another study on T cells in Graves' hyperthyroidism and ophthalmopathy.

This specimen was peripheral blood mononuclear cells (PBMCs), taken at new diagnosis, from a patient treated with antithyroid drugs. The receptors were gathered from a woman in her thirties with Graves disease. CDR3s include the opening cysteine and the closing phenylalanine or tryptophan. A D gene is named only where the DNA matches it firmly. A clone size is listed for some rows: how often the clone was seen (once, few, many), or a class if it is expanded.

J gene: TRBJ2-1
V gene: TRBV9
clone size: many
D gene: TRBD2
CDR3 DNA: TGTGCCAGCAGCATCCGGGAGACTAGCGGGAGTCGGTACAATGAGCAGTTCTTC
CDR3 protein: CASSIRETSGSRYNEQFF

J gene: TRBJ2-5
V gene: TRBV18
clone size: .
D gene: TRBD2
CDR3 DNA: TGTGCCAGCTCACCACAGGCATCGGGACTAGCGGGCAAAGAGACCCAGTACTTC
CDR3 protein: CASSPQASGLAGKETQYF

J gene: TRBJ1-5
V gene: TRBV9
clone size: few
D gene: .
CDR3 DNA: TGTGCCAGCAGCTCAGGGTACAATCAGCCCCAGCATTTT
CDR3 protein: CASSSGYNQPQHF

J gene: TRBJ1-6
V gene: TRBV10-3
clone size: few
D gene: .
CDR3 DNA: TGTGCCATCAGTTGGGGCAGAGGGGGTTCACCCCTCCACTTT
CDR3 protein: CAISWGRGGSPLHF

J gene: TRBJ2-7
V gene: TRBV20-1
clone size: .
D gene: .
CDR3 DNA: TGCAGTGCCTCTCGGGTGGCAGGCACCGAGCAGTACTTC
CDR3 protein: CSASRVAGTEQYF

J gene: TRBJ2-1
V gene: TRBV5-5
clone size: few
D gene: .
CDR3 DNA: TGTGCCAGCACCAACTTCCAGGGTTTTAATGAGCAGTTCTTC
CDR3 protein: CASTNFQGFNEQFF

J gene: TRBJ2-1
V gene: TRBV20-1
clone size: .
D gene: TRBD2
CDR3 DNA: TGCAGTGCTAGAGCGGGAGGGCCCAATGAGCAGTTCTTC
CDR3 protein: CSARAGGPNEQFF

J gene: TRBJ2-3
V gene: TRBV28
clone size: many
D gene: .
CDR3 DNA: TGTGCCAGCTCCACAGATACGCAGTATTTT
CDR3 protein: CASSTDTQYF

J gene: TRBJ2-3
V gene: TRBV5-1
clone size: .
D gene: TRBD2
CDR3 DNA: TGCGCCAGCAGTGCTCGGGAGGACCCCACAGATACGCAGTATTTT
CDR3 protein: CASSAREDPTDTQYF

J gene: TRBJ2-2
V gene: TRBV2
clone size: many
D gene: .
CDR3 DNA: TGTGCCAGCGGGGGTGTTGGGGACCGAGAGCTGTTTTTT
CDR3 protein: CASGGVGDRELFF

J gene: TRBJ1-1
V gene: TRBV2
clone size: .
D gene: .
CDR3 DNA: TGTGCCAGCAAGAGGACAGAAGACACTGAAGCTTTCTTT
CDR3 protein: CASKRTEDTEAFF

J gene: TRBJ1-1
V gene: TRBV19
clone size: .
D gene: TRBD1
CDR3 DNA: TGTGCCAGTAGTATAGATCTTTTTGGCAGGGGGCTGAGAGAAGCTTTCTTT
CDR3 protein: CASSIDLFGRGLREAFF

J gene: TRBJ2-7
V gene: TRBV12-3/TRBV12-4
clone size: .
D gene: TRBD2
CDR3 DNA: TGTGCCAGCAGCCCGACTAGCGGGAGGGCCTGGGACGAGCAGTACTTC
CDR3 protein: CASSPTSGRAWDEQYF

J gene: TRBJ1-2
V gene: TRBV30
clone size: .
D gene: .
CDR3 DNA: TGTGCCTGGAGTGGGACGGAACACCGCTATGGCTACACCTTC
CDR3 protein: CAWSGTEHRYGYTF

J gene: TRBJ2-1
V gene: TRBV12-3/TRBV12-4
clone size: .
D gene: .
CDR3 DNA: TGTGCCAGCAGTTTCACAGGGAACAATGAGCAGTTCTTC
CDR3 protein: CASSFTGNNEQFF

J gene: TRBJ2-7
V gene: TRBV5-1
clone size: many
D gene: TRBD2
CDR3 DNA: TGCGCCAGCACCCCTGACGGGACTAGCGTCTACGAGCAGTACTTC
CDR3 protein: CASTPDGTSVYEQYF

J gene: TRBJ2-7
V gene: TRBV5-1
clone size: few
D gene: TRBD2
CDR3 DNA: TGCGCCAGCAGCTTGAGCGGGACTAGCGGGAAGAGGGAGCAGTACTTC
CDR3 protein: CASSLSGTSGKREQYF

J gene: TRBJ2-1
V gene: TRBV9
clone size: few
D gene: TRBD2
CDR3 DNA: TGTGCCAGCAGTCCGCGGGGACTAGCGTTTTACAATGAGCAGTTCTTC
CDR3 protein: CASSPRGLAFYNEQFF

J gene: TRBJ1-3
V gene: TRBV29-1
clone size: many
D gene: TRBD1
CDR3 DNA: TGCAGCGTTGAGGACAGGGGGCTTAGTGGAAACACCATATATTTT
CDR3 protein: CSVEDRGLSGNTIYF

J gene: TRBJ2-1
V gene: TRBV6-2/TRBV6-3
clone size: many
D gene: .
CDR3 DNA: TGTGCCAGCAGTTTCTTAAGACTAGGAAGTGAGCAGTTCTTC
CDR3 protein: CASSFLRLGSEQFF

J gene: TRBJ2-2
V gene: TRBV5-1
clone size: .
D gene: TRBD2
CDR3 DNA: TGCGCCAGCAGCTTCCTAGCGGAAGGAAGGACCGGGGAGCTGTTTTTT
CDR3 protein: CASSFLAEGRTGELFF

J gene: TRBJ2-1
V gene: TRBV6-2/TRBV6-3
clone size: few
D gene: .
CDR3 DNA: TGTGCCTGCCACAGGAGAAGCTCCTACAATGAGCAGTTCTTC
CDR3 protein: CACHRRSSYNEQFF